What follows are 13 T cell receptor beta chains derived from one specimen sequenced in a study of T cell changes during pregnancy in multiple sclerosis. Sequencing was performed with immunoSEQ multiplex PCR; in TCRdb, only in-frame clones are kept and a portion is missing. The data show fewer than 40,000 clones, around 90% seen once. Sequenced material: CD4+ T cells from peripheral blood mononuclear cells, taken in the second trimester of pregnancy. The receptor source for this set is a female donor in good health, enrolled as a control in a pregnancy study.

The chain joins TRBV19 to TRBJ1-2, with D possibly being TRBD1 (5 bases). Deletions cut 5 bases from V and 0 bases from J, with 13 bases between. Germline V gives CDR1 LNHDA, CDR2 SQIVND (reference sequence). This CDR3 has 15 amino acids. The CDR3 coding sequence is TGTGCCAGTAGTCCTACCTTAGGGGCTAACTATGGCTACACCTTC. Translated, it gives CASSPTLGANYGYTF. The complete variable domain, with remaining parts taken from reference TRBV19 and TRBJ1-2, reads DGGITQSPKYLFRKEGQNVTLSCEQNLNHDAMYWYRQDPGQGLRLIYYSQIVNDFQKGDIAEGYSVSREKKESFPLTVTSAQKNPTAFYLCASSPTLGANYGYTFGSGTRLTVV.

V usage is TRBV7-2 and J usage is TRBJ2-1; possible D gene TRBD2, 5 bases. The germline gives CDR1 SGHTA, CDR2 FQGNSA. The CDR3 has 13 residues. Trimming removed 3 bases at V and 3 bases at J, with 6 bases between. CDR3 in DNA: TGTGCCAGCAGCTTTAGCGACTACAATGAGCAGTTCTTC. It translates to CASSFSDYNEQFF.

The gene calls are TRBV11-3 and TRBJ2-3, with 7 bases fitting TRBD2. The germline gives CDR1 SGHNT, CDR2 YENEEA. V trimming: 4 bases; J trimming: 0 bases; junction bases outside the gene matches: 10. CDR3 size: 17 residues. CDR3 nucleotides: TGTGCCAGCAGCTCCGGGCGGGGGTCTCCTAGCACAGATACGCAGTATTTT. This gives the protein CASSSGRGSPSTDTQYF.

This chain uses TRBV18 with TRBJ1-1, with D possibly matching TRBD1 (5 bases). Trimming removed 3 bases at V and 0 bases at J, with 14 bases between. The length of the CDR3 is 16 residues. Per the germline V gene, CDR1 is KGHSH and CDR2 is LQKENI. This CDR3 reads CASSPGGAGMNTEAFF. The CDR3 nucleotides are TGTGCCAGCTCACCGGGAGGGGCAGGCATGAACACTGAAGCTTTCTTT.

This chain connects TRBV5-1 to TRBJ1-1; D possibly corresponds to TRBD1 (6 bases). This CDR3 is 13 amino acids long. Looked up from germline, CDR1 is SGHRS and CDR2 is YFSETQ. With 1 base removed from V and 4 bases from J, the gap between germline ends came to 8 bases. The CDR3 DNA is TGCGCCAGCAGCTTGACAGGGATCACTGAAGCTTTCTTT. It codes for CASSLTGITEAFF.

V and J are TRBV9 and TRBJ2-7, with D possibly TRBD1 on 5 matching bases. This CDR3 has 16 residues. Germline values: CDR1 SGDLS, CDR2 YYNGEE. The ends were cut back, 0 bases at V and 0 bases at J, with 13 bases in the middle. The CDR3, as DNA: TGTGCCAGCAGCGTAGGGGGCAGGGCCAACTCCTACGAGCAGTACTTC. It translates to CASSVGGRANSYEQYF.

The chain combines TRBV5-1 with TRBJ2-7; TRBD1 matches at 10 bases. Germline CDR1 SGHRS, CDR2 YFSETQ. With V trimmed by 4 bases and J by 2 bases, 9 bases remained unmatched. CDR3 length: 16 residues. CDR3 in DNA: TGCGCCAGCAGCCCTCTGTCCGGGACAGGGGCCTACGAGCAGTACTTC. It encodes CASSPLSGTGAYEQYF.

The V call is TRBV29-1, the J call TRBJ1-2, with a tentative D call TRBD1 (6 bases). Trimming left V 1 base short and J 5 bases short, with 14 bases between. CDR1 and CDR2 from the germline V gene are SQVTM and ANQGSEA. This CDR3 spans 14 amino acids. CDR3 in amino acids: CSVEGGGGTYGYTF. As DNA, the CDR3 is TGCAGCGTTGAAGGGGGAGGGGGGACGTATGGCTACACCTTC.

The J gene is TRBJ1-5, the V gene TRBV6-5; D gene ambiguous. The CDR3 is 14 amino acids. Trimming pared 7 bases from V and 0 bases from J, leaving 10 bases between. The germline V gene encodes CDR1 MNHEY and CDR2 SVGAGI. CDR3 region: CASIQANSNQPQHF. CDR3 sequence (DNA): TGTGCCAGCATTCAGGCAAATAGCAATCAGCCCCAGCATTTT.

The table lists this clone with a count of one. CDR3 DNA: TGTGCCAGCAGCTTGGCCCGGGACAGACGAACCGGGGAGCTGTTTTTT. Translated: CASSLARDRRTGELFF. The chain links TRBV5-4 to TRBJ2-2, with 7 bases identical to TRBD1. The CDR3 length is 16 residues. V dropped 0 bases and J dropped 5; count of bases not matched to a gene: 7. Germline V CDR1 and CDR2: SGHNT, YYREEE (reference sequence).

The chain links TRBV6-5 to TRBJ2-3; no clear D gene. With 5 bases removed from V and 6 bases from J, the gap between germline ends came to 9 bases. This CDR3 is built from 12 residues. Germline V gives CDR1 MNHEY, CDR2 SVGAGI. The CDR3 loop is CASSRERDTQYF. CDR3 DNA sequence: TGTGCCAGCAGTAGAGAGAGGGATACGCAGTATTTT.

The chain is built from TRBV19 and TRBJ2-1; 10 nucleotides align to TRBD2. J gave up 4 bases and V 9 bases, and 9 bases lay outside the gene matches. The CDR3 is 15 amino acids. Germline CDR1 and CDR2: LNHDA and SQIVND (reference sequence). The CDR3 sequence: CASRPGLAPYNEQFF. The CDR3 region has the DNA TGTGCCAGCCGACCGGGACTAGCGCCTTACAATGAGCAGTTCTTC.

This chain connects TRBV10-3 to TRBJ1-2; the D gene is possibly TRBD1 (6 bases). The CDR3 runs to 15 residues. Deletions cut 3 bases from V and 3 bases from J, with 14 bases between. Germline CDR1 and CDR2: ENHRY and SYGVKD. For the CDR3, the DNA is TGTGCCATCAGTGATAGCGAGGGGGTAGACTATGGCTACACCTTC. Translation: CAISDSEGVDYGYTF.